This T cell receptor (beta chain) was recorded in a study of technical replicates of blood from several donors. Produced via immunoSEQ multiplex PCR; TCRdb's table is partial and in-frame only. The repertoire holds about 74,000 clones, about 95% seen once, with 0.2% to 0.3% in the top ten. Germline V gene sequence: CDR1 MNHNS, CDR2 SASEGT. V trimming: 0 bases; J trimming: 4 bases; junction bases outside the gene matches: 5. The CDR3 is 15 amino acids. Sequencing used T cells isolated from PBMCs. The chain employs TRBV6-1 and TRBJ1-2; 7 bases agree with TRBD1. This receptor was obtained from a human donor in good health. The DNA of the CDR3 is TGTGCCAGCAGTGAAGCCGTGACAGGGATCTATGGCTACACCTTC. This codes for CASSEAVTGIYGYTF.